This entry lists 7 T cell receptor beta chains sequenced from one sample in a study of vaccination and CD4 T cells after COVID-19. Sequencing of cultured CD4+ T cell DNA used the Oncomine TCR Beta short-read assay. MiXCR was run by TCRdb on the PCR reads, yielding one entry per CDR3 protein. The top ten hold approximately 3.7% of the sample, which has tens of thousands of distinct CDR3 sequences, 65% to 80% seen once. These receptors' antigens are unknown. Treatment of the sample: roughly 11-day PBMC culture with coronavirus spike peptide pools or control peptides (ViraFEST assay). The sequencing input was CD4+ T cells from blood, cultured in vitro. The source of these receptors is a human donor who had recovered from COVID-19.

This clonotype was seen once. The chain couples TRBV20-1 to TRBJ1-6, with TRBD1 as a possible D gene (6 bases). CDR1 and CDR2 from the germline V gene are DFQATT and SNEGSKA (reference sequence). The CDR3 is made up of 14 amino acids. Between the trimmed V and J ends, which lost 6 bases and 8 bases, there was a span of 17 bases. CDR3 amino acids: CSANRRGMDSPLHF. The DNA for the CDR3 is TGCAGTGCAAACCGCAGGGGAATGGATTCACCCCTCCACTTT.

The rearrangement links TRBV25-1 to TRBJ1-1, with TRBD1 matching 7 bases. V was pared by 4 bases and J by 6 bases, with 5 bases of the junction left unmatched. The germline V gene encodes CDR1 MGHDK and CDR2 SYGVNS. The CDR3 contains 13 residues. CDR3 loop: CASSAPTGSEAFF. CDR3 nucleotides: TGTGCCAGCAGTGCCCCGACAGGGTCTGAAGCTTTCTTT.

The rearrangement links TRBV7-8 to TRBJ1-4; D may be TRBD1 (6 bases). Germline-derived CDR1 and CDR2 are SGHVS and FQNEAQ. V lost 4 bases and J 0 bases, leaving 9 bases between the germline ends. The CDR3 runs to 15 residues. CDR3 sequence (DNA): TGTGCCAGCAGCTACAGGGAGTCAACTAATGAAAAACTGTTTTTT. Translation gives CASSYRESTNEKLFF.

The chain links TRBV5-4 to TRBJ2-3; TRBD2 matches 13 bases. This CDR3 comprises 16 residues. Trimming cost V 0 bases and J 3 bases; bases outside gene matches: 1. The germline V gene encodes CDR1 SGHNT and CDR2 YYREEE (reference sequence). CDR3 loop: CASSLGLAGGTDTQYF. The CDR3, as DNA: TGTGCCAGCAGCTTGGGACTAGCGGGAGGTACAGATACGCAGTATTTT. The variable domain in full, with the rest retrieved from reference TRBV5-4 and TRBJ2-3, is ETGVTQSPTHLIKTRGQQVTLRCSSQSGHNTVSWYQQALGQGPQFIFQYYREEENGRGNFPPRFSGLQFPNYSSELNVNALELDDSALYLCASSLGLAGGTDTQYFGPGTRLTVL.

The CDR3 DNA reads TGTGCCAGCAGCCGTCTAGCGAGCTACGAGCAGTACTTC. Its protein is CASSRLASYEQYF. The chain recombines TRBV6-2 or TRBV6-3 with TRBJ2-7, with TRBD2 as a possible D gene (6 bases). CDR1 is MNHEY, CDR2 SVGEGT, per germline. Trimming cost V 6 bases and J 3 bases, with 12 bases left between them. The CDR3 contains 13 residues.

The chain combines TRBV20-1 with TRBJ2-6, with 8 bases matching TRBD1. The CDR3 has 17 amino acids. Germline assignment: CDR1 DFQATT and CDR2 SNEGSKA (reference sequence). V was pared by 3 bases and J by 0 bases, with 7 bases of the junction left unmatched. The CDR3 sequence: CSARGRQGASGANVLTF. The CDR3 DNA reads TGCAGTGCTAGGGGCCGGCAGGGGGCCTCTGGGGCCAACGTCCTGACTTTC.

The rearrangement uses TRBV6-2 or TRBV6-3 and TRBJ2-2, with unresolved D. The ends were cut back, 4 bases at V and 3 bases at J, with 12 bases in the middle. Germline lookup yields CDR1 MNHEY and CDR2 SVGEGT. CDR3 length equals 15 residues. The CDR3 here is CASSLTSVHTGELFF. CDR3 sequence (DNA): TGTGCCAGCAGTTTAACCAGCGTCCACACCGGGGAGCTGTTTTTT.